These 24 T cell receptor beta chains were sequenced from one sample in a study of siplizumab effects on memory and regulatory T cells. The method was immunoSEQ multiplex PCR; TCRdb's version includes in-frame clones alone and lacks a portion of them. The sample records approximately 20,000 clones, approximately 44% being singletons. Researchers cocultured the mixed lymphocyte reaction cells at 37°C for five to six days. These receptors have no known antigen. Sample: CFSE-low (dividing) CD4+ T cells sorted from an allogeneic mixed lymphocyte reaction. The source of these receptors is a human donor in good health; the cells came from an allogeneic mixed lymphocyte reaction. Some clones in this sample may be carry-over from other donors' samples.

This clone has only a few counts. The DNA for the CDR3 is TGTGCCACGCGGGAAAGGGGACCCTACGAGCAGTACTTC. Encoded protein: CATRERGPYEQYF. This rearrangement joins TRBV6-5 to TRBJ2-7; perhaps TRBD2 as D (6 bases). Germline V gene lookup returns CDR1 MNHEY and CDR2 SVGAGI. V lost 10 bases to trimming and J lost 2 bases, with 15 bases between them. This CDR3 is 13 amino acids long.

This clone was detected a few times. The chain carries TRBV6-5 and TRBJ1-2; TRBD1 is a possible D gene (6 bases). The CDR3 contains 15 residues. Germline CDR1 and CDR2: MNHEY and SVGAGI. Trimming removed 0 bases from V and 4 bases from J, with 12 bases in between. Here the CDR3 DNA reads TGTGCCAGCAGTTACTCGACAGGTTTGGGCTATGGCTACACCTTC. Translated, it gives CASSYSTGLGYGYTF.

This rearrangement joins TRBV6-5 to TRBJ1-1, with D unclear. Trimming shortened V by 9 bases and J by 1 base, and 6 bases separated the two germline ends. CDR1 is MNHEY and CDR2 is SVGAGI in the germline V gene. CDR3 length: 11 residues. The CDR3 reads CASLGNTEAFF. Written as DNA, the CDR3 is TGTGCCAGTTTGGGGAACACTGAAGCTTTCTTT.

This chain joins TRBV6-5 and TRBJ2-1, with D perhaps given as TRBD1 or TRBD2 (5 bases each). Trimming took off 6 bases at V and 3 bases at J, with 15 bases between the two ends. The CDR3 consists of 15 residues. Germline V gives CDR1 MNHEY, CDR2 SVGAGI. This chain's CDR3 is CASRPSGRGYNEQFF. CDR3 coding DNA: TGTGCCAGCAGGCCCTCGGGACGGGGCTACAATGAGCAGTTCTTC.

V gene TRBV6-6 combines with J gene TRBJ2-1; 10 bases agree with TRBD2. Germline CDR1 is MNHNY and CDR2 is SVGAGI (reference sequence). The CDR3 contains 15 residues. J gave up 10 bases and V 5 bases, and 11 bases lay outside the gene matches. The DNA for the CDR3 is TGTGCCAGCAGTCAGCGGGGGGGCTTTAAAGGCGAGCAGTTCTTC. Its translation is CASSQRGGFKGEQFF.

The CDR3 reads CASSLGQDGYTF. CDR3 nucleotide sequence: TGCGCCAGCAGCTTGGGGCAGGATGGCTACACCTTC. This chain links TRBV5-1 with TRBJ1-2; unclear D gene. Germline CDR1 SGHRS, CDR2 YFSETQ. V was pared by 0 bases and J by 6 bases, with 6 bases between. This CDR3 is 12 amino acids long.

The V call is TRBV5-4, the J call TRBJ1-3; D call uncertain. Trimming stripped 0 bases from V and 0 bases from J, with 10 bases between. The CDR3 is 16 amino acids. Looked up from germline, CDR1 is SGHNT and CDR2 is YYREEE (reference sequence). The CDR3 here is CASSLEGGRSGNTIYF. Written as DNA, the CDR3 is TGTGCCAGCAGCTTGGAGGGCGGCCGCTCTGGAAACACCATATATTTT.

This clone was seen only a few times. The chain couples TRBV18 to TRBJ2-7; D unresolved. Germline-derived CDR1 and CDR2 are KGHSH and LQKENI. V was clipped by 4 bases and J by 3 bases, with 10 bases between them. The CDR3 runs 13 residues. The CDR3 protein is CASSLQDLYEQYF. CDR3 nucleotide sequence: TGTGCCAGCTCACTCCAGGACCTCTACGAGCAGTACTTC.

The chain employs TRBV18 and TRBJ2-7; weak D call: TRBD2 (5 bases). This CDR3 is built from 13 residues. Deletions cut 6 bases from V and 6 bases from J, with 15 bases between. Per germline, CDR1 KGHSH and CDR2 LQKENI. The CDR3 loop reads CASSGGPPFEQYF. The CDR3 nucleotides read TGTGCCAGCTCTGGAGGTCCACCCTTCGAGCAGTACTTC. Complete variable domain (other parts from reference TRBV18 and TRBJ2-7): NAGVMQNPRHLVRRRGQEARLRCSPMKGHSHVYWYRQLPEEGLKFMVYLQKENIIDESGMPKERFSAEFPKEGPSILRIQQVVRGDSAAYFCASSGGPPFEQYFGPGTRLTVT.

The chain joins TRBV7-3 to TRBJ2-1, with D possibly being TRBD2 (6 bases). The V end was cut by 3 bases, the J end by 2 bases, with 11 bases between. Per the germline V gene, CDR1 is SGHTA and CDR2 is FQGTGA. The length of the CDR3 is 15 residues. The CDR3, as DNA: TGTGCCAGCAGCTTCTTCGGGGGAGCCTACAATGAGCAGTTCTTC. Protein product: CASSFFGGAYNEQFF.

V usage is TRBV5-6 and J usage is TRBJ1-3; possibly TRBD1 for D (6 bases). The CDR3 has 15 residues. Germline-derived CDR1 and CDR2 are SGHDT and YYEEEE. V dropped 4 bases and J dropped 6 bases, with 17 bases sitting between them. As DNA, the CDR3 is TGTGCCAGCAGCCCCCAGGGTGCAGGGGCAAACACCATATATTTT. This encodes CASSPQGAGANTIYF.

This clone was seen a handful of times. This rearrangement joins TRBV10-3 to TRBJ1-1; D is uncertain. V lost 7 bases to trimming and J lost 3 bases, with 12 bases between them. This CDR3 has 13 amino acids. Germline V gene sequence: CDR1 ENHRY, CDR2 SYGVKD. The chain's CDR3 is CAIMIGKDTEAFF. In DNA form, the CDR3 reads TGTGCCATCATGATCGGGAAGGACACTGAAGCTTTCTTT.

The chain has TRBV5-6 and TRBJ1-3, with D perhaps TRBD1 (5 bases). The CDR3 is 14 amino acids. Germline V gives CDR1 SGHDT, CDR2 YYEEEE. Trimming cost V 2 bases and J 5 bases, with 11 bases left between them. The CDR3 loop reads CASSFRGSRNTIYF. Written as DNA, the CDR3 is TGTGCCAGCAGCTTCCGGGGGTCCAGAAACACCATATATTTT.

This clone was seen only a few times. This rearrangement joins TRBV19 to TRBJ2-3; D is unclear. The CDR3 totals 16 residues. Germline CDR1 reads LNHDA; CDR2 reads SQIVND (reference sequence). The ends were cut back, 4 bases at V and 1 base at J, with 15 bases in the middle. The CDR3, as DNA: TGTGCCAGTAGTAGCCAGTGGACCCTCGGCACAGATACGCAGTATTTT. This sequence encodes CASSSQWTLGTDTQYF.

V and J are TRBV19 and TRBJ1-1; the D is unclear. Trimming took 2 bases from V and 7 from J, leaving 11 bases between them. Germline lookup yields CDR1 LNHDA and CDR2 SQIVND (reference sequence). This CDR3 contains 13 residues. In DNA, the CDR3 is TGTGCCAGTAGTATATCGACTTGGAGTGAAGCTTTCTTT. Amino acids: CASSISTWSEAFF.

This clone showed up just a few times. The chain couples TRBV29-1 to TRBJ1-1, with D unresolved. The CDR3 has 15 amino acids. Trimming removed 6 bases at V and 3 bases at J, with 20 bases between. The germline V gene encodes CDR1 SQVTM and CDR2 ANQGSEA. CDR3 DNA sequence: TGCAGCGTCCTCCGGCGAGCCCTTACGTACACTGAAGCTTTCTTT. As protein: CSVLRRALTYTEAFF. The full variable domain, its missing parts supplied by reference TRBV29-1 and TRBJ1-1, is SAVISQKPSRDICQRGTSLTIQCQVDSQVTMMFWYRQQPGQSLTLIATANQGSEATYESGFVIDKFPISRPNLTFSTLTVSNMSPEDSSIYLCSVLRRALTYTEAFFGQGTRLTVV.

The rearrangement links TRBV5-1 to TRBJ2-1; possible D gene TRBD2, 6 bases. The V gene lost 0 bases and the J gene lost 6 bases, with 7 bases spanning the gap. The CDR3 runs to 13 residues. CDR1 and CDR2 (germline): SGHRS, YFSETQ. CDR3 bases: TGCGCCAGCAGCTTGGGGGACTTCAATGAGCAGTTCTTC. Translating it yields CASSLGDFNEQFF.

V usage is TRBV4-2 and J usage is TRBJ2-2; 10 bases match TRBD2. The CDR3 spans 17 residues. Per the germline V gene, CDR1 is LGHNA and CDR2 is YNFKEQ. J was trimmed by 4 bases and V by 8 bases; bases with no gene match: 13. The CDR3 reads CASSQAAAGGVTGELFF. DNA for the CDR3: TGTGCCAGCTCACAAGCGGCAGCGGGAGGGGTCACCGGGGAGCTGTTTTTT.

CDR3 amino acids: CASSEHVHYGYTF. DNA for the CDR3: TGTGCCAGCAGTGAACACGTCCACTATGGCTACACCTTC. The chain joins TRBV6-5 to TRBJ1-2, with D uncertain. There are 13 residues in the CDR3. V shed 5 bases and J shed 3 bases, with 10 bases lying between them. From germline, CDR1 is MNHEY and CDR2 SVGAGI.

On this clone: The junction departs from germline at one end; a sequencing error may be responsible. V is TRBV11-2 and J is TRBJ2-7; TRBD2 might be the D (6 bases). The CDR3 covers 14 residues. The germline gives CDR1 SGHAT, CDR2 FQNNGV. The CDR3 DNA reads TGTGCCAGCAAGTGGCGGGATCCCATCGACGAGCGGTACTTC. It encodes CASKWRDPIDERYF. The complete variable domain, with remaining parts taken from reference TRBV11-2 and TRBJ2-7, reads EAGVAQSPRYKIIEKRQSVAFWCNPISGHATLYWYQQILGQGPKLLIQFQNNGVVDDSQLPKDRFSAERLKGVDSTLKIQPAKLEDSAVYLCASKWRDPIDERYFGPGTRLTVT.

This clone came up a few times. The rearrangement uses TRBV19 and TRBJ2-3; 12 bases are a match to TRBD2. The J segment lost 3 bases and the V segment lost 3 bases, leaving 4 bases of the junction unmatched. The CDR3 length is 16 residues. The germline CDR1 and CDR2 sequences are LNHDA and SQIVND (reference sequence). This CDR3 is CASSILAGGLTDTQYF. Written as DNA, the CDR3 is TGTGCCAGTAGTATCCTAGCGGGGGGGCTGACAGATACGCAGTATTTT.

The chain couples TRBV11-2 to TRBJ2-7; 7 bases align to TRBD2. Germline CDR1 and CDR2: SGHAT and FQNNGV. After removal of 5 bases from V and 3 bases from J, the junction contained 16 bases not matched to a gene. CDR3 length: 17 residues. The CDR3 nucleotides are TGTGCCAGCAGCCCCGGTCTCTCGGCTAGCGGTTACTACGAGCAGTACTTC. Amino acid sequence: CASSPGLSASGYYEQYF.

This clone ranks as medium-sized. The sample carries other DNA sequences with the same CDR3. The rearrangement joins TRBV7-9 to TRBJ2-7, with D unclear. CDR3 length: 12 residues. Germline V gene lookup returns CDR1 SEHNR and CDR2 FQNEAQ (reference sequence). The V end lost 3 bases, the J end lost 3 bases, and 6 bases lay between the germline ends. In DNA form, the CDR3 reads TGTGCCAGCAGCTTTGGTCTCTACGAGCAGTACTTC. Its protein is CASSFGLYEQYF.

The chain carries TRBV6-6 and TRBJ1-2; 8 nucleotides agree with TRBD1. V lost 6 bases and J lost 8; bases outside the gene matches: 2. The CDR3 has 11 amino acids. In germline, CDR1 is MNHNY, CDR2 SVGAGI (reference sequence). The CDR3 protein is CASSRDRGYTF. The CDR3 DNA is TGTGCCAGCAGCCGGGACAGGGGCTACACCTTC.